The 27 T cell receptor beta chains in this list originate from one sample, sequenced in a study of beta chain features in type 1 diabetes. Isolated RNA was reverse transcribed in full, so expressed TCRB transcripts were sequenced. Generated by immunoSEQ multiplex PCR, the TCRdb table keeps only in-frame clones and is missing some. This table has about 140,000 clones, 9.5% to 10% appearing once. Sequencing used central memory CD4+ T cells from blood. The receptors here all came from a woman between 40 and 55 years old in good health.

This clone was seen only a few times. V is TRBV4-2 and J is TRBJ2-5; tentative D call: TRBD2 (7 bases). V lost 5 bases and J lost 3, with 16 bases in between. The CDR3 spans 15 residues. Per the germline V gene, CDR1 is LGHNA and CDR2 is YNFKEQ. The CDR3 DNA reads TGTGCCAGCAGCTCCCCGGGGGCGGGGGAAGAGACCCAGTACTTC. It is translated as CASSSPGAGEETQYF.

The rearrangement joins TRBV21-1 to TRBJ2-4; the D segment call TRBD1 is taken from the table without a DNA check. TRBV21-1 is a pseudogene segment. This CDR3 is built from 17 residues. CDR3 DNA: TGTGCCAGCAGCAAACCCTGCAGGATCCTAGCCAAAAACATTCAGTACTTC. Its protein product is CASSKPCRILAKNIQYF.

The table lists this clone with many counts. The J gene is TRBJ2-7, the V gene TRBV7-2; 8 bases line up with TRBD1. The germline V gene has CDR1 SGHTA and CDR2 FQGNSA. The CDR3 has 14 amino acids. Germline trimming cut 2 bases from V and 2 bases from J; bases unmatched to any gene: 2. CDR3 bases: TGTGCCAGCAGCTTACAGGGGGCGCCCTACGAGCAGTACTTC. This codes for CASSLQGAPYEQYF.

This clone has a handful of counts. The gene calls are TRBV6-5 and TRBJ1-4; 7 bases are a match to TRBD1. The CDR3 length is 12 residues. V lost 5 bases, J lost 14 bases, and 8 bases stayed unmatched. Germline lookup yields CDR1 MNHEY and CDR2 SVGAGI. CDR3 in amino acids: CASSEARGPLFF. CDR3 nucleotide sequence: TGTGCCAGCAGTGAAGCGAGGGGGCCCCTGTTTTTT.

This clone came up a few times. The gene calls are TRBV4-1 and TRBJ2-7, with D perhaps TRBD2 (5 bases). The CDR3 is made up of 13 amino acids. The V gene lost 2 bases and the J gene lost 6 bases, with 11 bases spanning the gap. Germline V lookup: CDR1 MGHRA, CDR2 YSYEKL. This CDR3 is CASSQRGQSEQYF. CDR3 sequence (DNA): TGCGCCAGCAGCCAACGGGGTCAGAGCGAGCAGTACTTC.

There are many counts of this clone. The chain uses TRBV11-2 and TRBJ2-1; D possibly corresponds to TRBD2 (5 bases). CDR1 is SGHAT and CDR2 is FQNNGV in the germline V gene. Trimming shortened V by 5 bases and J by 7 bases, and 18 bases separated the two germline ends. The CDR3 is made up of 15 amino acids. CDR3 nucleotides: TGTGCCAGCAGCCTACGGACTCCGCCGTTGAATGAGCAGTTCTTC. It is translated as CASSLRTPPLNEQFF.

The genes are TRBV11-1 and TRBJ1-1, with no clear D. Germline-derived CDR1 and CDR2 are SGHAT and FQDESV (reference sequence). The germline V and J ends were trimmed by 5 bases and 5 bases, with 12 bases remaining between them. The CDR3 has 13 residues. DNA for the CDR3: TGTGCCAGCAGCCGTACTTACGGGACTGAAGCTTTCTTT. Translation gives CASSRTYGTEAFF.

This clone was recorded a few times. V gene TRBV5-1 combines with J gene TRBJ1-3, with D unclear. Germline CDR1 SGHRS, CDR2 YFSETQ. V gave up 2 bases and J gave up 2 bases, with 11 bases separating them. There are 15 residues in the CDR3. The CDR3 is CASSFNSVAGNTIYF. CDR3 sequence (DNA): TGCGCCAGCAGCTTTAACAGTGTAGCTGGAAACACCATATATTTT.

This clone showed up just a few times. V gene TRBV7-8 combines with J gene TRBJ2-7; D possibly corresponds to TRBD1 (6 bases). CDR1 is SGHVS, CDR2 FQNEAQ, per germline. This CDR3 comprises 13 residues. V shed 0 bases and J shed 4 bases, with 7 bases lying between them. The CDR3 region is CASSLAGAYEQYF. The CDR3 region has the DNA TGTGCCAGCAGCTTAGCGGGGGCATACGAGCAGTACTTC.

This clone was counted at least ten times. The chain carries TRBV29-1 and TRBJ2-5; 7 nucleotides line up with TRBD1. CDR1 and CDR2 from the germline V gene are SQVTM and ANQGSEA. J gave up 5 bases and V 4 bases, and 10 bases lay outside the gene matches. The CDR3 runs to 14 residues. Here the CDR3 reads CSVGTGHSDETQYF. The CDR3 DNA sequence: TGCAGCGTTGGGACAGGACATAGCGACGAGACCCAGTACTTC.

This rearrangement joins TRBV7-2 to TRBJ1-4, with TRBD1 matching over 7 bases. CDR1 SGHTA and CDR2 FQGNSA come from the germline V gene. The CDR3 length is 15 residues. V shed 5 bases, J shed 3 bases, and the junction held 6 bases outside the gene matches. The CDR3 region is CASSPRGTANEKLFF. DNA for the CDR3: TGTGCCAGCAGCCCCCGGGGGACAGCTAATGAAAAACTGTTTTTT.

This clone was observed a few times. V is TRBV6-5 and J is TRBJ2-3; maybe TRBD2 (6 bases). From germline, CDR1 is MNHEY and CDR2 SVGAGI. The V end lost 7 bases, the J end lost 2 bases, and 13 bases lay between the germline ends. CDR3 length: 14 amino acids. CDR3 bases: TGTGCCAGCACCGGACTACCTAACACAGATACGCAGTATTTT. Translating gives CASTGLPNTDTQYF.

J is TRBJ2-7 and V is TRBV5-1, with D unclear. The CDR3 runs 15 residues. V was pared by 4 bases and J by 0 bases, with 14 bases between. Germline CDR1 reads SGHRS; CDR2 reads YFSETQ. CDR3 protein: CASSPEPSSSYEQYF. The CDR3 DNA follows: TGCGCCAGCAGCCCGGAGCCTTCCAGCTCCTACGAGCAGTACTTC.

The chain joins TRBV19 to TRBJ1-5; 9 bases align to TRBD1. The CDR3 totals 19 residues. Looked up from germline, CDR1 is LNHDA and CDR2 is SQIVND (reference sequence). V gave up 3 bases and J gave up 2 bases; unmatched junction bases: 14. CDR3 protein: CASSIGGGQGLVGNQPQHF. The CDR3 nucleotides read TGTGCCAGTAGTATCGGGGGAGGACAGGGGTTGGTGGGCAATCAGCCCCAGCATTTT. Full variable domain (missing parts from reference TRBV19 and TRBJ1-5): DGGITQSPKYLFRKEGQNVTLSCEQNLNHDAMYWYRQDPGQGLRLIYYSQIVNDFQKGDIAEGYSVSREKKESFPLTVTSAQKNPTAFYLCASSIGGGQGLVGNQPQHFGDGTRLSIL.

This clone was detected only a few times. The rearrangement joins TRBV7-2 to TRBJ2-5, with 7 positions matching TRBD2. Looked up from germline, CDR1 is SGHTA and CDR2 is FQGNSA. CDR3 size: 16 residues. V shed 1 base, J shed 0 bases, and the junction held 5 bases outside the gene matches. The CDR3 bases are TGTGCCAGCAGCTTAGACGGGGGGATCTACCAAGAGACCCAGTACTTC. As protein: CASSLDGGIYQETQYF.

The chain joins TRBV14 to TRBJ1-4; 7 nucleotides match TRBD1. There are 15 residues in the CDR3. V shed 4 bases and J 5 bases; nucleotides not matched to a gene: 7. In germline, CDR1 is SGHDN, CDR2 FVKESK. The CDR3 coding sequence is TGTGCCAGCAGCCTCATGACAGGGTTAAATGAAAAACTGTTTTTT. Amino acids: CASSLMTGLNEKLFF.

The chain uses TRBV10-3 and TRBJ2-1; D might be TRBD2 (5 bases). V was shortened by 10 bases and J by 6 bases, with 19 bases between the two germline ends. The germline V gene encodes CDR1 ENHRY and CDR2 SYGVKD. The CDR3 sequence is 14 residues long. The CDR3 protein is CATDRDPRGNEQFF. Written as DNA, the CDR3 is TGTGCCACCGACCGGGATCCCAGAGGCAATGAGCAGTTCTTC.

Here the CDR3 DNA reads TGTGCCAGCAGCCAAGCTCACAGGGGAGACACTGAAGCTTTCTTT. It is translated as CASSQAHRGDTEAFF. The J gene is TRBJ1-1, the V gene TRBV4-2, with 7 bases identical to TRBD1. CDR3 length: 15 amino acids. With V trimmed by 1 base and J by 3 bases, 5 bases remained unmatched. The germline gives CDR1 LGHNA, CDR2 YNFKEQ.

This clone came up many times. The V and J genes are TRBV2 and TRBJ2-5; the match to TRBD1 covers 7 bases. Losses at the gene ends were 6 bases for V and 4 bases for J; bases not matched to a gene: 5. Germline-derived CDR1 and CDR2 are SNHLY and FYNNEI. This CDR3 is built from 13 residues. The CDR3 loop is CASSGAGGETQYF. In DNA form, the CDR3 reads TGTGCCAGCAGCGGGGCAGGGGGAGAGACCCAGTACTTC. Variable domain in full (rest from reference TRBV2 and TRBJ2-5): EPEVTQTPSHQVTQMGQEVILRCVPISNHLYFYWYRQILGQKVEFLVSFYNNEISEKSEIFDDQFSVERPDGSNFTLKIRSTKLEDSAMYFCASSGAGGETQYFGPGTRLLVL.

The chain has TRBV5-1 and TRBJ1-3; possibly TRBD1 for D (6 bases). This CDR3 comprises 15 residues. With 1 base removed from V and 3 bases from J, the gap between germline ends came to 11 bases. From germline, CDR1 is SGHRS and CDR2 YFSETQ. The CDR3 loop reads CASSLQGYGGNTIYF. CDR3 nucleotide sequence: TGCGCCAGCAGCTTGCAGGGGTACGGTGGAAACACCATATATTTT.

This clone was detected only a few times. This chain links TRBV6-5 with TRBJ2-5; 8 bases line up with TRBD2. After removal of 5 bases from V and 5 bases from J, the junction contained 7 bases not matched to a gene. Germline lookup yields CDR1 MNHEY and CDR2 SVGAGI. The CDR3 length is 14 residues. CDR3 nucleotide sequence: TGTGCCAGCAGTCCGAGCGGGGGACGGGAGACCCAGTACTTC. Translated, it gives CASSPSGGRETQYF.

V is TRBV5-1 and J is TRBJ1-4; TRBD1 matches 7 bases. CDR3 length: 15 amino acids. Germline CDR1 is SGHRS and CDR2 is YFSETQ. J lost 6 bases, V lost 4 bases, and 9 bases had no gene match. The CDR3, as DNA: TGCGCCAGCAGCCTAAGGGGGCCGAAGGATGAAAAACTGTTTTTT. It encodes CASSLRGPKDEKLFF.

This clone has more than one count but fewer than ten. The chain recombines TRBV11-1 with TRBJ1-6; no firm D call. Germline V lookup: CDR1 SGHAT, CDR2 FQDESV (reference sequence). Trimming cost V 3 bases and J 8 bases, with 11 bases left between them. The CDR3 runs 14 residues. CDR3 sequence (DNA): TGTGCCAGCAGCTTTACAGCGAGGGATTCACCCCTCCACTTT. Its protein product is CASSFTARDSPLHF.

V is TRBV9 and J is TRBJ1-2, with D unclear. The CDR3 sequence is 15 residues long. Germline V CDR1 and CDR2: SGDLS, YYNGEE. The V end was cut by 1 base, the J end by 6 bases, with 16 bases between. The CDR3 loop is CASSVSGEGDDGYTF. The CDR3, as DNA: TGTGCCAGCAGCGTATCGGGAGAGGGCGACGATGGCTACACCTTC.

This clone appeared a few times. This chain joins TRBV19 and TRBJ2-2; 11 nucleotides align to TRBD1. CDR3 length equals 16 residues. With 8 bases clipped from V and 3 bases from J, the junction kept 8 bases outside the gene matches. The germline V gene has CDR1 LNHDA and CDR2 SQIVND (reference sequence). CDR3 residues: CASWTGGGLDTGELFF. Written as DNA, the CDR3 is TGTGCCAGTTGGACAGGGGGCGGGTTGGACACCGGGGAGCTGTTTTTT.

The chain has TRBV19 and TRBJ1-2; the D gene is possibly TRBD1 (5 bases). Trimming removed 3 bases at V and 0 bases at J, with 8 bases between. The CDR3 totals 14 residues. CDR1 and CDR2 (germline): LNHDA, SQIVND (reference sequence). Written as DNA, the CDR3 is TGTGCCAGTAGTATGAAAGGGGCTAACTATGGCTACACCTTC. Translating it yields CASSMKGANYGYTF.

V usage is TRBV6-5 and J usage is TRBJ1-1, with D possibly TRBD1 on 6 matching bases. This CDR3 comprises 14 residues. Germline-derived CDR1 and CDR2 are MNHEY and SVGAGI. V lost 5 bases and J lost 3, with 13 bases in between. The CDR3 reads CASSRDTADTEAFF. CDR3 in DNA: TGTGCCAGCAGTCGGGACACGGCGGACACTGAAGCTTTCTTT.